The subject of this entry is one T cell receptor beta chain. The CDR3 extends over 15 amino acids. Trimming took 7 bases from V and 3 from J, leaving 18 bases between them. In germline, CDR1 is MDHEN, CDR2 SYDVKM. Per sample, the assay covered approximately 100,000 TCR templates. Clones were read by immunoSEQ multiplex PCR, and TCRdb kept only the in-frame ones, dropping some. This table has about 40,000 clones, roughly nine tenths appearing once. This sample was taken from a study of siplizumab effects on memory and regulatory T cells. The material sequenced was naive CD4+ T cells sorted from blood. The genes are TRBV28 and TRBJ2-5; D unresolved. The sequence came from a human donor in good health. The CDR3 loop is CASNPYLQSKETQYF. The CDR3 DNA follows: TGTGCCAGCAATCCGTACCTACAATCCAAAGAGACCCAGTACTTC.